This entry features one T cell receptor beta chain sequence. This receptor's antigen is unknown. Base qualities are missing; no much larger clone stands one base away. For this chain, trimming is 2 bases at the V end and 8 bases at the J end, and the number of junction bases without a gene match is 4. The CDR1 and CDR2 encoded by the germline V gene (reference sequence) are GTSNPN and SVGIG. Including the terminal cysteine and phenylalanine, the CDR3 comprises 12 residues. CDR3 DNA is the only sequence kept; it has 36 bases, read in frame from the first base. This sample was included in a study of T cell changes during pregnancy in multiple sclerosis (dated by TCRdb to between 2018 and 2021). Regarding the study in general: In women with multiple sclerosis, the researchers looked at how the T cell repertoire shifted as pregnancy progressed.

Library prep was done by the immunoSEQ multiplex PCR assay. The source is immuneACCESS, and TCRdb retained only in-frame sequences with V and J called. Part of the clones is not carried over; for the studies checked, unresolved V genes explain less than half of this, and the remainder is unexplained. The table for this sample lists 37,000 or so clones; approximately 88% of them were counted only once. The ten largest clones represent 1.2% of the sample. The TCR comes from a female donor with multiple sclerosis, enrolled in a pregnancy study. The chain couples TRBV30 to TRBJ1-2; TRBD1 lines up with 8 middle nucleotides. The material sequenced was CD4+ T cells from peripheral blood mononuclear cells, taken before pregnancy. The CDR3 reads as follows: CAWSTTGGGYTF. The base sequence is TGTGCCTGGAGTACCACAGGGGGAGGCTACACCTTC. This CDR3, with the reference TRBV30 and TRBJ1-2 proteins standing in past its ends, gives the full variable domain SQTIHQWPATLVQPVGSPLSLECTVEGTSNPNLYWYRQAAGRGLQLLFYSVGIGQISSEVPQNLSASRPQDRQFILSSKKLLLSDSGFYLCAWSTTGGGYTFGSGTRLTVV.